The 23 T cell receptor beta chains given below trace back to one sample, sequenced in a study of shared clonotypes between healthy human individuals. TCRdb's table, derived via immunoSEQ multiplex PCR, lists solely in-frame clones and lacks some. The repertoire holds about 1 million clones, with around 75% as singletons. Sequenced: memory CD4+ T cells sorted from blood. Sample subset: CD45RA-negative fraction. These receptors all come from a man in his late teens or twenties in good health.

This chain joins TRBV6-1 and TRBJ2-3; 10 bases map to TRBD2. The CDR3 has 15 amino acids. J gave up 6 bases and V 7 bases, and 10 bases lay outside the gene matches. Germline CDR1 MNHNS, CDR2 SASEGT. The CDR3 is CASIPSGGRGDTQYF. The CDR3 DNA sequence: TGTGCCAGCATCCCTAGCGGGGGTCGGGGGGATACGCAGTATTTT.

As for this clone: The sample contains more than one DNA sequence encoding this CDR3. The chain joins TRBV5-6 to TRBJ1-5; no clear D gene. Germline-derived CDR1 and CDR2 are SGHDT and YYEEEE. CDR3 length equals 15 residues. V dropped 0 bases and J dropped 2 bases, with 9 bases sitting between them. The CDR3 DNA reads TGTGCCAGCAGCTTGGTTTCTGCCGGCAATCAGCCCCAGCATTTT. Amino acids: CASSLVSAGNQPQHF.

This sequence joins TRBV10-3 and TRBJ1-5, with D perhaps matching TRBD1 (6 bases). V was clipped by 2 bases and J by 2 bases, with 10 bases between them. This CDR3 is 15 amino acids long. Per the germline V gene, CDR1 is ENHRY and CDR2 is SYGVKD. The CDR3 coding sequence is TGTGCCATCAGTGAGCAGGGGATTGGCAATCAGCCCCAGCATTTT. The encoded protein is CAISEQGIGNQPQHF.

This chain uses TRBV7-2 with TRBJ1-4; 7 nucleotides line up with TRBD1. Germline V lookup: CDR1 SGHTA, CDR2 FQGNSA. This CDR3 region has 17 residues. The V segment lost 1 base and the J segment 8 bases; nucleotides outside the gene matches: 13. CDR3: CASSLVPEGAVREKLFF. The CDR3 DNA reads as TGTGCCAGCAGCTTAGTCCCGGAGGGGGCGGTACGGGAAAAACTGTTTTTT.

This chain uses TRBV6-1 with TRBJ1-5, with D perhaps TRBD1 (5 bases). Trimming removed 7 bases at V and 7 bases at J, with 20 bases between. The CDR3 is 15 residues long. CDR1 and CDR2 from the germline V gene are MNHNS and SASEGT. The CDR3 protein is CASTQPGGGEQPQHF. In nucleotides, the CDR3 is TGTGCCAGCACCCAGCCCGGGGGAGGGGAACAGCCCCAGCATTTT.

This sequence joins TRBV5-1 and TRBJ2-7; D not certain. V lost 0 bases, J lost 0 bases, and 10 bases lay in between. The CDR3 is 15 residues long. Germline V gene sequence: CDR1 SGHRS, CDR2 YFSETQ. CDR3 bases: TGCGCCAGCAGCTTGGGTACCTCATTCTCCTACGAGCAGTACTTC. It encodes CASSLGTSFSYEQYF.

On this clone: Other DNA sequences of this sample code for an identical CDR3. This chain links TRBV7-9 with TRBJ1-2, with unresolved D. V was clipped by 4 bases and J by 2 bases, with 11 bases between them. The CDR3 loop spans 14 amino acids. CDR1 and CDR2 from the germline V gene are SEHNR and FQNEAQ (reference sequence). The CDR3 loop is CASSSLTENYGYTF. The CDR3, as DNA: TGTGCCAGCAGCTCCCTGACGGAAAACTATGGCTACACCTTC.

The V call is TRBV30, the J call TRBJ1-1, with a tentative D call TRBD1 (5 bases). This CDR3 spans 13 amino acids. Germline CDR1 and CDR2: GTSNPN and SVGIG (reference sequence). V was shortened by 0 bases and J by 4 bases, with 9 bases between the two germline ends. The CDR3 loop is CAWSVMGVTEAFF. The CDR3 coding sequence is TGTGCCTGGAGTGTAATGGGGGTCACTGAAGCTTTCTTT.

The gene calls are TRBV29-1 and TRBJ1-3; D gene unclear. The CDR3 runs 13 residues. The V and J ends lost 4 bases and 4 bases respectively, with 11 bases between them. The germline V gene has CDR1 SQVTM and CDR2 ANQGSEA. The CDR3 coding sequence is TGCAGCGTTGCAATGAAGGAAGGAAACACCATATATTTT. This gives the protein CSVAMKEGNTIYF.

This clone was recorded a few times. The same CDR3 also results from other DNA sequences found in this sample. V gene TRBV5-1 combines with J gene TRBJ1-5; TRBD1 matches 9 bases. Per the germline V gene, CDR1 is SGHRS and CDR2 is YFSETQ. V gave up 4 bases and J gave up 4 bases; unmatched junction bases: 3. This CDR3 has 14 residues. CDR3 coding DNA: TGCGCCAGCAGCCCAGGGACAGGGAATCAGCCCCAGCATTTT. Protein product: CASSPGTGNQPQHF.

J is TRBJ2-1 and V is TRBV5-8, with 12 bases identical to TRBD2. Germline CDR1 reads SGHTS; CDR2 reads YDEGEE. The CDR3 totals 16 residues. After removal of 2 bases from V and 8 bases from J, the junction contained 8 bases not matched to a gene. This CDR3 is CASSFRLAGERHEQFF. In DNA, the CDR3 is TGTGCCAGCAGCTTCCGACTAGCGGGAGAGAGACATGAGCAGTTCTTC.

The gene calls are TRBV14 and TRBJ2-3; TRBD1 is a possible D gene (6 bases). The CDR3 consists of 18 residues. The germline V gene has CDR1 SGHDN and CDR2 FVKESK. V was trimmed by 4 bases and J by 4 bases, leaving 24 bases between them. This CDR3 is CASSPGDFGYKGADTQYF. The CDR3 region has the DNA TGTGCCAGCAGCCCAGGCGACTTCGGGTACAAGGGGGCAGATACGCAGTATTTT.

Here the CDR3 DNA reads TGTGCCAGTACAACGACAGCTAACTATGGCTACACCTTC. Residues: CASTTTANYGYTF. The rearrangement uses TRBV19 and TRBJ1-2, with D maybe TRBD1 (5 bases). The ends were cut back, 7 bases at V and 0 bases at J, with 9 bases in the middle. Germline V lookup: CDR1 LNHDA, CDR2 SQIVND (reference sequence). The CDR3 is 13 amino acids.

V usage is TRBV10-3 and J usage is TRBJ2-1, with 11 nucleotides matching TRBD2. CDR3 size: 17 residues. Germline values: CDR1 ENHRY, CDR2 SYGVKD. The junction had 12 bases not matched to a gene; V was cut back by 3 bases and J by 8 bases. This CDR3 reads CAISDLRSSGGAYEQFF. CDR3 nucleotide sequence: TGTGCCATCAGTGATTTGCGGAGTAGCGGGGGGGCGTATGAGCAGTTCTTC.

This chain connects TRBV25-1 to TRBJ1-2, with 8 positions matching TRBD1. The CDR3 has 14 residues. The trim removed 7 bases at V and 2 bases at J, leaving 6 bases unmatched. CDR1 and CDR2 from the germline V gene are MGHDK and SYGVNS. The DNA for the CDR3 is TGTGCCAGCACCCCAGGACAGGGAAACTATGGCTACACCTTC. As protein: CASTPGQGNYGYTF.

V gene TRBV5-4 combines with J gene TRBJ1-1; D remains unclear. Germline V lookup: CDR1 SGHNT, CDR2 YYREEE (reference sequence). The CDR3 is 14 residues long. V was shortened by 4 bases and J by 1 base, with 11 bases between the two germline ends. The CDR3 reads CASSKRDKNTEAFF. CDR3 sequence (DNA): TGTGCCAGCAGCAAACGCGACAAGAACACTGAAGCTTTCTTT.

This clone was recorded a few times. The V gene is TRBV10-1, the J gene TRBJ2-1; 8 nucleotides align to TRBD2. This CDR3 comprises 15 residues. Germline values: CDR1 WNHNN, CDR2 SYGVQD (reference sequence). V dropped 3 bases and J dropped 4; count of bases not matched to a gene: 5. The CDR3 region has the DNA TGCGCCAGCAGTGAAAATAGCGGGATGTACAATGAGCAGTTCTTC. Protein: CASSENSGMYNEQFF.

The CDR3 region is CASSVPPTTYEQYF. The CDR3 DNA follows: TGTGCCAGCAGTGTCCCGCCTACTACCTACGAGCAGTACTTC. This chain links TRBV25-1 with TRBJ2-7; D not resolved. CDR3 length: 14 residues. Trimming pared 4 bases from V and 2 bases from J, leaving 12 bases between. Germline CDR1 reads MGHDK; CDR2 reads SYGVNS.

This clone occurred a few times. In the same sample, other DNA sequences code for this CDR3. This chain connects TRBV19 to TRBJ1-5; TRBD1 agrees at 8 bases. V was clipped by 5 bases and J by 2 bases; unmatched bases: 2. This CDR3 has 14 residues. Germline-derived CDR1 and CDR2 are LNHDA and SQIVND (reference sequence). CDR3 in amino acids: CASSEGQGNQPQHF. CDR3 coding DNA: TGTGCCAGTAGTGAGGGACAGGGCAATCAGCCCCAGCATTTT.

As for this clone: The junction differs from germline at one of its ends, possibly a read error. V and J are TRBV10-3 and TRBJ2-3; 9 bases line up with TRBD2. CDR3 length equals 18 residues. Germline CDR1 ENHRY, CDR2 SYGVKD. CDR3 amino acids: CAISQSNVIGTSQDTQYF. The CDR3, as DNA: TGTGCCATCAGTCAGTCGAATGTAATTGGGACTAGCCAAGATACGCAGTATTTT.

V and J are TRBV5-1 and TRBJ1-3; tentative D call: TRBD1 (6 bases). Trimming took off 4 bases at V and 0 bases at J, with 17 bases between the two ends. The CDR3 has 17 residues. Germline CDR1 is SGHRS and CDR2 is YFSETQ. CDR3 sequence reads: CASSLAGQPSSGNTIYF. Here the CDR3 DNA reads TGCGCCAGCAGCCTGGCCGGACAGCCGAGCTCTGGAAACACCATATATTTT.

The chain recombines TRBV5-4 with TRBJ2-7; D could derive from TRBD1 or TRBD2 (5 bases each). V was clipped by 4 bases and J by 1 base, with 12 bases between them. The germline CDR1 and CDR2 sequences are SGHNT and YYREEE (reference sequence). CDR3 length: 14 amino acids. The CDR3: CASSHGTESYEQYF. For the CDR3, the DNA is TGTGCCAGCAGCCACGGGACGGAGTCCTACGAGCAGTACTTC.

The CDR3 here is CASSRSQGKDTQYF. The DNA for the CDR3 is TGTGCCAGCAGCAGGTCACAGGGCAAAGATACGCAGTATTTT. The chain joins TRBV7-9 to TRBJ2-3, with D possibly being TRBD1 (6 bases). Per the germline V gene, CDR1 is SEHNR and CDR2 is FQNEAQ (reference sequence). The germline V and J ends were trimmed by 5 bases and 5 bases, with 14 bases remaining between them. CDR3 length equals 14 residues.